These 24 T cell receptor beta chains were sequenced from one sample in a study of blood T cell repertoires in COVID-19. The repertoire was sequenced with immunoSEQ multiplex PCR; TCRdb's copy has only in-frame clones and lacks some. The sample includes around 180,000 clones, 80% to 90% of them seen just once. Sequencing was performed on peripheral blood. The receptors here all came from a human donor with active or convalescent COVID-19. The donor label of this sample is uncertain.

The rearrangement uses TRBV28 and TRBJ2-1; D uncertain. Trimming took off 8 bases at V and 1 base at J, with 12 bases between the two ends. CDR3 length: 14 residues. Germline CDR1 is MDHEN and CDR2 is SYDVKM. CDR3 nucleotide sequence: TGTGCCAGCCGACCAACGACTTCCTACAATGAGCAGTTCTTC. This encodes CASRPTTSYNEQFF.

The V gene is TRBV6-5, the J gene TRBJ2-6; D remains ambiguous. This CDR3 is built from 15 residues. V lost 7 bases and J lost 4, with 14 bases in between. CDR1 and CDR2 from the germline V gene are MNHEY and SVGAGI. This chain's CDR3 is CASIPKGAGANVLTF. DNA for the CDR3: TGTGCCAGCATTCCAAAAGGAGCCGGGGCCAACGTCCTGACTTTC.

The chain links TRBV27 to TRBJ1-1; 8 bases are a match to TRBD1. The CDR3 spans 19 residues. Germline V gene lookup returns CDR1 MNHEY and CDR2 SMNVEV (reference sequence). The V gene end was trimmed by 4 bases and the J gene end by 1 base; junction bases not matched to a gene: 17. The chain's CDR3 is CASSWGMTGANPGNTEAFF. In DNA, the CDR3 is TGTGCCAGCAGTTGGGGTATGACAGGGGCCAACCCCGGGAACACTGAAGCTTTCTTT.

V is TRBV2 and J is TRBJ2-5, with 7 bases aligning to TRBD2. Germline CDR1 and CDR2: SNHLY and FYNNEI. Trimming at V came to 6 bases and at J to 4 bases, leaving 8 bases not matched to a gene. The CDR3 has 14 residues. The CDR3 is CASRSLGGIETQYF. As DNA, the CDR3 is TGTGCCAGCAGATCTTTGGGGGGGATAGAGACCCAGTACTTC. Full variable domain (missing parts from reference TRBV2 and TRBJ2-5): EPEVTQTPSHQVTQMGQEVILRCVPISNHLYFYWYRQILGQKVEFLVSFYNNEISEKSEIFDDQFSVERPDGSNFTLKIRSTKLEDSAMYFCASRSLGGIETQYFGPGTRLLVL.

This chain links TRBV19 with TRBJ1-1; 8 nucleotides match TRBD1. Trimming at V came to 4 bases and at J to 11 bases, leaving 18 bases not matched to a gene. The CDR3 runs to 16 residues. Per the germline V gene, CDR1 is LNHDA and CDR2 is SQIVND (reference sequence). Here the CDR3 DNA reads TGTGCCAGTAGTACCGGACAGGGCCTATCGGTGGGTCTGGCTTTCTTT. Its translation: CASSTGQGLSVGLAFF. The full variable domain, rest sourced from reference TRBV19 and TRBJ1-1, is DGGITQSPKYLFRKEGQNVTLSCEQNLNHDAMYWYRQDPGQGLRLIYYSQIVNDFQKGDIAEGYSVSREKKESFPLTVTSAQKNPTAFYLCASSTGQGLSVGLAFFGQGTRLTVV.

This clone showed up just once. V gene TRBV18 combines with J gene TRBJ1-4; tentatively, D is TRBD1 (5 bases). Between the trimmed V and J ends, which lost 6 bases and 7 bases, there was a span of 12 bases. Germline V gene data show CDR1 as KGHSH and CDR2 as LQKENI. The CDR3 is 13 residues long. As DNA, the CDR3 is TGTGCCAGCTCCACAGGCGAGGCTGAAAAACTGTTTTTT. This translates into CASSTGEAEKLFF. The full variable domain, in which reference TRBV18 and TRBJ1-4 provide the parts outside the CDR3, is NAGVMQNPRHLVRRRGQEARLRCSPMKGHSHVYWYRQLPEEGLKFMVYLQKENIIDESGMPKERFSAEFPKEGPSILRIQQVVRGDSAAYFCASSTGEAEKLFFGSGTQLSVL.

The V gene is TRBV7-9, the J gene TRBJ1-2; perhaps TRBD1 as D (5 bases). Between the trimmed V and J ends, which lost 5 bases and 2 bases, there was a span of 21 bases. Per the germline V gene, CDR1 is SEHNR and CDR2 is FQNEAQ (reference sequence). The CDR3 is made up of 17 amino acids. The CDR3 sequence is CASSLPDTNTKNYGYTF. CDR3 DNA sequence: TGTGCCAGCAGCCTGCCGGACACAAACACGAAGAACTATGGCTACACCTTC.

This clone was seen a handful of times. The rearrangement links TRBV28 to TRBJ1-5; tentative D call: TRBD1 (5 bases). The CDR3 is 14 amino acids. Germline lookup yields CDR1 MDHEN and CDR2 SYDVKM. Deletions cut 6 bases from V and 5 bases from J, with 14 bases between. DNA for the CDR3: TGTGCCAGCAGGGGGGGGAGCAGGGATCAGCCCCAGCATTTT. This sequence encodes CASRGGSRDQPQHF.

This clone was recorded once. The chain combines TRBV28 with TRBJ2-5; 16 nucleotides align to TRBD2. Germline V gene lookup returns CDR1 MDHEN and CDR2 SYDVKM. Trimming cost V 5 bases and J 5 bases; bases outside gene matches: 14. The CDR3 loop spans 19 amino acids. As DNA, the CDR3 is TGTGCCAGCAGTCTTCTCCCGGGACTAGCGGGGGGGCCGGGGGAGACCCAGTACTTC. Protein sequence: CASSLLPGLAGGPGETQYF.

The chain uses TRBV6-4 and TRBJ2-3; D might be TRBD2 (6 bases). Trimming took 4 bases from V and 3 from J, leaving 11 bases between them. The CDR3 sequence is 14 residues long. The germline V gene encodes CDR1 MRHNA and CDR2 SNTAGT. The CDR3 sequence is CASSVEGSTDTQYF. CDR3 coding DNA: TGTGCCAGCAGTGTGGAGGGGAGTACAGATACGCAGTATTTT.

This chain uses TRBV7-2 with TRBJ2-7; unclear D gene. Germline V gene lookup returns CDR1 SGHTA and CDR2 FQGNSA. V was clipped by 0 bases and J by 2 bases, with 14 bases between them. CDR3 length: 16 amino acids. The CDR3 reads CASSLALLPTAYEQYF. In DNA, the CDR3 is TGTGCCAGCAGCTTAGCGCTCCTTCCCACGGCCTACGAGCAGTACTTC.

This chain joins TRBV7-6 and TRBJ2-1; 8 positions agree with TRBD2. CDR3 length equals 15 residues. Germline CDR1 reads SGHVS; CDR2 reads FNYEAQ. J gave up 4 bases and V 5 bases, and 7 bases lay outside the gene matches. The CDR3 bases are TGTGCCAGCAGCACCTTAGCGGGGTCTTACAATGAGCAGTTCTTC. Protein: CASSTLAGSYNEQFF.

The chain uses TRBV3-1 (or the pseudogene TRBV3-2) and TRBJ2-1; TRBD2 is a possible D gene (7 bases). Germline V gene sequence: CDR1 LGHDT, CDR2 YNNKEL (reference sequence). Trimming took off 1 base at V and 6 bases at J, with 28 bases between the two ends. This CDR3 contains 20 residues. CDR3 loop: CASSQVWGASGKERGNEQFF. The CDR3 DNA follows: TGTGCCAGCAGCCAAGTTTGGGGGGCTAGCGGAAAGGAGAGGGGCAATGAGCAGTTCTTC.

The chain uses TRBV3-1 (or the pseudogene TRBV3-2) and TRBJ2-2, with D unclear. V lost 1 base to trimming and J lost 4 bases, with 10 bases between them. Germline lookup yields CDR1 LGHDT and CDR2 YNNKEL (reference sequence). This CDR3 has 15 residues. The CDR3 nucleotides are TGTGCCAGCAGCCAAGGCCCGGTGAGCACCGGGGAGCTGTTTTTT. Encoded protein: CASSQGPVSTGELFF.

The chain couples TRBV6-5 to TRBJ1-2; TRBD1 might be the D (5 bases). This CDR3 is 13 amino acids long. With 2 bases removed from V and 5 bases from J, the gap between germline ends came to 9 bases. The V gene's germline CDR1 is MNHEY and CDR2 SVGAGI. In DNA, the CDR3 is TGTGCCAGCAGTTACGGTGGGGCATATGGCTACACCTTC. Its translation: CASSYGGAYGYTF.

The chain carries TRBV24-1 and TRBJ2-5, with 15 positions matching TRBD2. The trim removed 3 bases at V and 5 bases at J, leaving 12 bases unmatched. The CDR3 length is 19 residues. From germline, CDR1 is KGHDR and CDR2 SFDVKD. CDR3 in DNA: TGTGCCACCAGTGATCATCGAGGACTAGCGGGAGGGGGGGTTGAGACCCAGTACTTC. Translated: CATSDHRGLAGGGVETQYF.

The chain uses TRBV6-5 and TRBJ2-7, with 14 bases identical to TRBD2. The J segment lost 5 bases and the V segment lost 6 bases, leaving 3 bases of the junction unmatched. The CDR3 is 14 residues long. Germline values: CDR1 MNHEY, CDR2 SVGAGI. CDR3 protein: CASRRLAGGDEQYF. DNA for the CDR3: TGTGCCAGCAGACGACTAGCGGGAGGGGACGAGCAGTACTTC.

The rearrangement links TRBV4-3 to TRBJ2-5, with 7 bases aligning to TRBD1. CDR3 length equals 15 residues. Germline-derived CDR1 and CDR2 are LGHNA and YSLEER. V shed 3 bases and J 5 bases; nucleotides not matched to a gene: 9. The CDR3 sequence is CASSQVGTARETQYF. As DNA, the CDR3 is TGCGCCAGCAGCCAGGTTGGGACAGCCCGGGAGACCCAGTACTTC.

V gene TRBV2 combines with J gene TRBJ2-4, with no clear D. V lost 7 bases, J lost 0 bases, and 10 bases lay in between. CDR3 length equals 14 residues. Looked up from germline, CDR1 is SNHLY and CDR2 is FYNNEI. The CDR3 protein is CASMGGLAKNIQYF. The CDR3 DNA reads as TGTGCCAGCATGGGTGGGCTAGCCAAAAACATTCAGTACTTC.

This sequence joins TRBV28 and TRBJ1-1; possibly TRBD1 for D (5 bases). The CDR3 is 13 amino acids. Trimming cost V 8 bases and J 5 bases, with 15 bases left between them. CDR1 and CDR2 (germline): MDHEN, SYDVKM. The CDR3 DNA sequence: TGTGCCAGCGGGGCTGTGGGTGTGACTGAAGCTTTCTTT. Its protein product is CASGAVGVTEAFF. The full variable domain, completed using reference TRBV28 and TRBJ1-1, is DVKVTQSSRYLVKRTGEKVFLECVQDMDHENMFWYRQDPGLGLRLIYFSYDVKMKEKGDIPEGYSVSREKKERFSLILESASTNQTSMYLCASGAVGVTEAFFGQGTRLTVV.

V gene TRBV6-2 or TRBV6-3 combines with J gene TRBJ1-5, with D unresolved. The germline V gene encodes CDR1 MNHEY and CDR2 SVGEGT. This CDR3 has 13 residues. V was trimmed by 2 bases and J by 8 bases, leaving 10 bases between them. The CDR3 spells CASSYPPQEPQHF. The CDR3, as DNA: TGTGCCAGCAGTTACCCCCCCCAGGAGCCCCAGCATTTT.

This chain joins TRBV29-1 and TRBJ1-2; D might be TRBD1 (5 bases). The germline V gene has CDR1 SQVTM and CDR2 ANQGSEA. This CDR3 contains 13 residues. Trimming stripped 7 bases from V and 5 bases from J, with 17 bases between. The CDR3 region has the DNA TGCAGCGCAAACACAGGAGGGGTTTATGGCTACACCTTC. Translated: CSANTGGVYGYTF.

DNA for the CDR3: TGTGCCAGCACCCAGACTAGCGGGAGCTCCTACGAGCAGTACTTC. Encoded protein: CASTQTSGSSYEQYF. This chain connects TRBV21-1 to TRBJ2-7; the table gives TRBD2 as D, unverified against the DNA. TRBV21-1 is a pseudogene. The CDR3 sequence is 15 residues long.

The genes are TRBV2 and TRBJ2-6; possibly TRBD1 for D (6 bases). The germline CDR1 and CDR2 sequences are SNHLY and FYNNEI. The length of the CDR3 is 18 residues. V lost 3 bases and J 0 bases, leaving 15 bases between the germline ends. In DNA, the CDR3 is TGTGCCAGCAGTGACTACGGACAGAGCCACTCTGGGGCCAACGTCCTGACTTTC. Amino acid sequence: CASSDYGQSHSGANVLTF.